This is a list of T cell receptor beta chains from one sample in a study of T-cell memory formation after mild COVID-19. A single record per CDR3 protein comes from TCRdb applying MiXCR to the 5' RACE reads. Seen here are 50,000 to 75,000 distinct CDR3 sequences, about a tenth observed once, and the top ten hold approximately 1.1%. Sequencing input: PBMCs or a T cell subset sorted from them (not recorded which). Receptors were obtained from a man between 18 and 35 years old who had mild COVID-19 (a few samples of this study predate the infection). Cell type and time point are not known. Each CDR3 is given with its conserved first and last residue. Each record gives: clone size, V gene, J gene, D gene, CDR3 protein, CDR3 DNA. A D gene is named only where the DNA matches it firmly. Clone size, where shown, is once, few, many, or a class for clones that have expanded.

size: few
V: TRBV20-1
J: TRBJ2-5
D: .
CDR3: CSARVGRETQYF
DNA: TGCAGTGCTAGAGTGGGCCGAGAGACCCAGTACTTC

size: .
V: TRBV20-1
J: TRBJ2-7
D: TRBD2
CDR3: CSARTSKPYEQYF
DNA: TGCAGTGCCAGGACTAGTAAGCCCTACGAGCAGTACTTC

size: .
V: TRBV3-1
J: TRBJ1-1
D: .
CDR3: CASSPGDREGSEAFF
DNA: TGTGCCAGCAGCCCAGGAGACCGGGAAGGCTCTGAAGCTTTCTTT

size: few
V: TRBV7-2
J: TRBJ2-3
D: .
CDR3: CASSLYRDTQYF
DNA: TGTGCCAGCAGCTTGTACAGGGATACGCAGTATTTT

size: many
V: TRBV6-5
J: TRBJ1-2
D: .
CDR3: CASNEGGEEIYGYTF
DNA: TGTGCCAGCAACGAGGGCGGGGAGGAGATCTATGGCTACACCTTC

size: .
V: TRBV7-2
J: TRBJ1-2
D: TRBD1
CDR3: CASSFGTAKSNYGYTF
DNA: TGTGCCAGCAGCTTCGGGACAGCTAAATCTAACTATGGCTACACCTTC

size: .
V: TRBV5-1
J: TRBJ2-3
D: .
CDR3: CASSSSGWEITDTQYF
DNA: TGCGCCAGCAGCTCGAGTGGTTGGGAGATCACAGATACGCAGTATTTT

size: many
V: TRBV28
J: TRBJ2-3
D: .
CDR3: CASSLLAAGQATDTQYF
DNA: TGTGCCAGCAGTTTATTAGCAGCGGGTCAGGCCACAGATACGCAGTATTTT

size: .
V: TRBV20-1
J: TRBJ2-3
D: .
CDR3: CSARDVSTDTQYF
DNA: TGCAGTGCTAGAGACGTGAGCACAGATACGCAGTATTTT

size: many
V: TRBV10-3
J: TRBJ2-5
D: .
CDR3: CAIRDKQETQYF
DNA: TGTGCCATCAGGGACAAACAAGAGACCCAGTACTTC

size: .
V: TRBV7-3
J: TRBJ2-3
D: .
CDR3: CASSLGTTDTQYF
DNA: TGTGCCAGCAGCTTAGGGACCACAGATACGCAGTATTTT

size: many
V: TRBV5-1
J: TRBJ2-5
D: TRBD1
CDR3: CASSFSTGARETQYF
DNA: TGCGCCAGCAGCTTTTCAACAGGGGCTAGAGAGACCCAGTACTTC

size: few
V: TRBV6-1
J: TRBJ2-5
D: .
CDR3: CASSEALGPETQYF
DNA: TGTGCCAGCAGTGAAGCGCTTGGCCCCGAGACCCAGTACTTC

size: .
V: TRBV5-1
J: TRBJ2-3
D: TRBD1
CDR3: CASSLGQGDGTDTQYF
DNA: TGCGCCAGCAGCTTGGGACAGGGGGATGGCACAGATACGCAGTATTTT